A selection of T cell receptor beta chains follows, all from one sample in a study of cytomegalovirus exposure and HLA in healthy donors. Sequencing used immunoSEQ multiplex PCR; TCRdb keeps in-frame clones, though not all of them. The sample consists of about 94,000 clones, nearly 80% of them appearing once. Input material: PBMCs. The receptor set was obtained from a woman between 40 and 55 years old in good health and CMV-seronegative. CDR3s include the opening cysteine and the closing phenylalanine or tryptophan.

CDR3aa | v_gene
CASSVGPTNEKLFF | TRBV2
CASSLRDRGTTEAFF | TRBV5-1
CASSAPYRGYNEQFF | TRBV19
CASSLGPGQGNQPQHF | TRBV7-6
CASSQDIAGKTQYF | TRBV4-3
CASSPWTGYNEQFF | TRBV7-8
CSATGGAGRSYEQYF | TRBV29-1
CASGGLNEKLFF | TRBV2
CASSPYADNGNTIYF | TRBV5-1
CASSLDWTGTQYF | TRBV5-6
CASSQVGGVNIQYF | TRBV4-1
CASSVAGQGHSPLHF | TRBV9
CAAGDRVVGEQYF | TRBV28
CSARTGQANYGYTF | TRBV29-1
CASSGDRGQPQHF | TRBV14
CASGGYTEAFF | TRBV6-1
CAISGTSGGADTQYF | TRBV10-3
CASRFRSYEQYF | TRBV5-7
CASSSYQAGGLETQYF | TRBV5-1
CASSEEGTGTDTQYF | TRBV6-4
CASSQDPSGGEQFF | TRBV4-1
CASRAGGGQPQHF | TRBV7-9
CASSPSKPTSGGDTGELFF | TRBV9
CASSQDLRNEAFF | TRBV4-1
CASSGRDTENYGYTF | TRBV5-4
CASSQDSDRKTEQYF | TRBV4-3
CASSVGGGPRSYEQYF | TRBV9
CASSEAPSFYSNQPQNF | TRBV6-1
CASSSAGTGALDEQYF | TRBV5-1
CATSRDRFNYGYTF | TRBV15
CASSSLVGGGAIDTQYF | TRBV5-6